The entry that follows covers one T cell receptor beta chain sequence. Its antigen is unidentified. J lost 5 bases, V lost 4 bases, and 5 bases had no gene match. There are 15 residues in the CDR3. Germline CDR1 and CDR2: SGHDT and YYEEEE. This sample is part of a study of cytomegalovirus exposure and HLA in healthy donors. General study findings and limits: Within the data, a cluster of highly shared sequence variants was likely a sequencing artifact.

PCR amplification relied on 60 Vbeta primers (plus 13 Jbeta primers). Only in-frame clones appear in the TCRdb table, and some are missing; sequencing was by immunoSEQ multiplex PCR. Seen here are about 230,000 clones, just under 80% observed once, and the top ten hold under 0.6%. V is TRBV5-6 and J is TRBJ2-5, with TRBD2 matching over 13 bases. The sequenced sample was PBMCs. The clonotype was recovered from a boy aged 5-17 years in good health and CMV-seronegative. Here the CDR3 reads CASSLLAGGLETQYF. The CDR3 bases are TGTGCCAGCAGCCTACTAGCGGGGGGGCTGGAGACCCAGTACTTC.